Presented here are 16 T cell receptor beta chains from one specimen sequenced in a study of vaccination and CD4 T cells after COVID-19. These TCRs are of unknown antigen specificity. The Oncomine TCR Beta short-read assay sequenced DNA from cultured CD4+ T cells. A single record per CDR3 protein comes from TCRdb applying MiXCR to the PCR reads. The table includes around 19,000 distinct CDR3 sequences, around 49% detected once. Treatment defined: approximately nine-day PBMC culture with coronavirus spike peptide pools or control peptides (ViraFEST assay). Sample: CD4+ T cells from blood, cultured in vitro. These receptors were taken from a human donor who had recovered from COVID-19.

The chain links TRBV7-9 to TRBJ2-5, with 11 bases fitting TRBD1. The CDR3 is 18 residues long. Germline V gives CDR1 SEHNR, CDR2 FQNEAQ (reference sequence). The ends lost 6 bases at V and 5 bases at J; junction bases unmatched: 17. The CDR3: CASRPRLWDRGRWETQYF. CDR3 nucleotides: TGTGCCAGCAGACCCCGCCTCTGGGACAGGGGGAGGTGGGAGACCCAGTACTTC. Variable domain in full (rest from reference TRBV7-9 and TRBJ2-5): DTGVSQNPRHKITKRGQNVTFRCDPISEHNRLYWYRQTLGQGPEFLTYFQNEAQLEKSRLLSDRFSAERPKGSFSTLEIQRTEQGDSAMYLCASRPRLWDRGRWETQYFGPGTRLLVL.

As DNA, the CDR3 is TGCAGTGCTAGCCGGGACAGGGGCCTAACTAATGAAAAACTGTTTTTT. It specifies CSASRDRGLTNEKLFF. The chain carries TRBV20-1 and TRBJ1-4; TRBD1 aligns across 10 bases. The trim removed 3 bases at V and 1 base at J, leaving 5 bases unmatched. Germline V gene lookup returns CDR1 DFQATT and CDR2 SNEGSKA (reference sequence). This CDR3 comprises 16 residues.

The chain carries TRBV21-1 and TRBJ2-7; the table gives TRBD2 as D, unverified against the DNA. TRBV21-1 is shown as a pseudogene. This CDR3 spans 18 amino acids. The CDR3 here is CASSPIGSGRAKPYEQYF. CDR3 sequence (DNA): TGTGCCAGCAGCCCGATTGGAAGCGGGAGGGCGAAACCCTACGAGCAGTACTTC.

This chain uses TRBV12-3 or TRBV12-4 with TRBJ2-2; D not resolved. Trimming pared 3 bases from V and 8 bases from J, leaving 4 bases between. The CDR3 runs 11 residues. DNA for the CDR3: TGTGCCAGCAGTTTGTGGGGGGAGCTGTTTTTT. Residues: CASSLWGELFF.

The rearrangement uses TRBV7-3 and TRBJ2-3, with 7 positions matching TRBD2. Germline CDR1 reads SGHTA; CDR2 reads FQGTGA. This CDR3 is built from 18 residues. Trimming took 5 bases from V and 5 from J; bases not matched to a gene: 19. In DNA, the CDR3 is TGTGCCAGCAGCCCCCGGAGGGGTCTGGCGGGAGTTGAAGATACGCAGTATTTT. Its translation: CASSPRRGLAGVEDTQYF.

J is TRBJ2-5 and V is TRBV6-1; 9 bases are shared with TRBD1. The CDR3 totals 14 residues. Trimming cost V 6 bases and J 3 bases; bases outside gene matches: 5. Germline V lookup: CDR1 MNHNS, CDR2 SASEGT. CDR3 residues: CASRAGQGKETQYF. CDR3 in DNA: TGTGCCAGCAGGGCCGGACAGGGGAAAGAGACCCAGTACTTC.

The V and J genes are TRBV11-3 and TRBJ2-3; the match to TRBD2 covers 8 bases. V was pared by 2 bases and J by 6 bases, with 10 bases of the junction left unmatched. The CDR3 covers 16 residues. The germline gives CDR1 SGHNT, CDR2 YENEEA. The CDR3 sequence is CASSLSISGIGDTQYF. CDR3 in DNA: TGTGCCAGCAGCTTAAGCATTAGCGGGATCGGGGATACGCAGTATTTT.

The CDR3 DNA sequence: TGTGCCACCAGCAGATTACCGGGACAGCAAGAGACCCAGTACTTC. Its translation is CATSRLPGQQETQYF. The V and J genes are TRBV15 and TRBJ2-5; 7 bases match TRBD1. V lost 2 bases, J lost 2 bases, and 5 bases stayed unmatched. In germline, CDR1 is LNHNV, CDR2 YYDKDF (reference sequence). CDR3 length: 15 amino acids.

There are a few counts of this clonotype. V gene TRBV6-2 or TRBV6-3 combines with J gene TRBJ2-4; tentatively, D is TRBD2 (7 bases). Germline CDR1 MNHEY, CDR2 SVGEGT. The CDR3 sequence is 15 residues long. V was shortened by 5 bases and J by 6 bases, with 17 bases between the two germline ends. CDR3 DNA sequence: TGTGCCAGCAGTCGGGAGACGGGGGGCGCAAACATTCAGTACTTC. It codes for CASSRETGGANIQYF.

The chain joins TRBV7-9 to TRBJ2-1, with no clear D. Germline CDR1 and CDR2: SEHNR and FQNEAQ (reference sequence). V shed 1 base and J shed 5 bases, with 12 bases lying between them. The CDR3 is 15 residues long. In nucleotides, the CDR3 is TGTGCCAGCAGCTTAGTGGTGACGAAGAACAATGAGCAGTTCTTC. This sequence encodes CASSLVVTKNNEQFF.

V is TRBV7-9 and J is TRBJ2-5, with D uncertain. Germline assignment: CDR1 SEHNR and CDR2 FQNEAQ (reference sequence). This CDR3 comprises 12 residues. Trimming removed 3 bases from V and 2 bases from J, with 4 bases in between. For the CDR3, the DNA is TGTGCCAGCAGCTTTAATCAAGAGACCCAGTACTTC. Translation gives CASSFNQETQYF.

The chain has TRBV10-3 and TRBJ2-3; TRBD2 aligns across 10 bases. Germline V gives CDR1 ENHRY, CDR2 SYGVKD. This CDR3 has 16 amino acids. The V and J ends lost 5 bases and 6 bases, in that order; junction bases with no gene match: 11. This chain's CDR3 is CAISNPTSGELDTQYF. DNA of the CDR3: TGTGCCATCAGTAACCCTACTAGCGGGGAGTTGGATACGCAGTATTTT.

The genes are TRBV9 and TRBJ1-6; D is unclear. V was cut by 5 bases and J by 7 bases, with 7 bases left in between. This CDR3 comprises 12 residues. The germline V gene encodes CDR1 SGDLS and CDR2 YYNGEE. CDR3 nucleotides: TGTGCCAGCAGAGTACCCAATTCACCCCTCCACTTT. Amino acids: CASRVPNSPLHF.

This clonotype showed up just a few times. The genes are TRBV12-5 and TRBJ1-2; TRBD1 agrees at 7 bases. The CDR3 has 13 residues. The germline V gene has CDR1 LGHNT and CDR2 FRNRAP. V lost 5 bases to trimming and J lost 8 bases; unmatched junction nucleotides: 8. CDR3 in DNA: TGTGCTAGTGGTGAACTACAGGGGCAGGGCTACACCTTC. Its translation is CASGELQGQGYTF.

The chain uses TRBV4-1 and TRBJ1-6, with 8 bases that match TRBD1. The CDR3 runs to 15 residues. The germline V gene has CDR1 MGHRA and CDR2 YSYEKL. The ends lost 0 bases at V and 8 bases at J; junction bases unmatched: 3. CDR3 nucleotide sequence: TGCGCCAGCAGCCAAGAGGTGACAGGGGATTCACCCCTCCACTTT. Amino acid sequence: CASSQEVTGDSPLHF.

The J gene is TRBJ1-2, the V gene TRBV10-3; 7 nucleotides line up with TRBD1. J was trimmed by 3 bases and V by 3 bases; bases with no gene match: 1. This CDR3 contains 13 residues. Germline loops: CDR1 ENHRY, CDR2 SYGVKD. CDR3 protein: CAISEDRDYGYTF. CDR3 nucleotide sequence: TGTGCCATCAGTGAAGACAGGGACTATGGCTACACCTTC.